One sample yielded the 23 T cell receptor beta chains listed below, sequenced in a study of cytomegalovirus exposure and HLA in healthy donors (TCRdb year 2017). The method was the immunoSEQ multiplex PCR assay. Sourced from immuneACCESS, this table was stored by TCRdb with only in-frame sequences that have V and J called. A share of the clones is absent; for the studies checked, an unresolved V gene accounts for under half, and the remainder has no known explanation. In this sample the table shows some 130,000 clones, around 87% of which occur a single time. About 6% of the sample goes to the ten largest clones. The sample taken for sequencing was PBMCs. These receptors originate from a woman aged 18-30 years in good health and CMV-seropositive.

In nucleotides, the CDR3 is TGTGCCTACCATAGCGGGAGGGTCCCCTCCTACGAGCAGTACTTC. This gives the protein CAYHSGRVPSYEQYF. J is TRBJ2-7 and V is TRBV30, with 11 bases matching TRBD2. Germline CDR1 is GTSNPN and CDR2 is SVGIG (reference sequence). With V trimmed by 7 bases and J by 0 bases, 8 bases remained unmatched. The CDR3 runs to 15 residues.

CDR3 DNA: TGCGCCAGCAGCGATACAGGGGGCGAAACAGAGACCCAGTACTTC. Translated, it gives CASSDTGGETETQYF. The chain employs TRBV5-1 and TRBJ2-5; 9 nucleotides line up with TRBD1. CDR1 and CDR2 (germline): SGHRS, YFSETQ. V dropped 4 bases and J dropped 4; count of bases not matched to a gene: 8. The CDR3 loop spans 15 amino acids.

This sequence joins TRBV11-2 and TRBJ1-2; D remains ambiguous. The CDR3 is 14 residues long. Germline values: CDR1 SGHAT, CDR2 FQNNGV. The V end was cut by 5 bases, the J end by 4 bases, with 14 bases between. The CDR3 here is CASSPTGAGYGYTF. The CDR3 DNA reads TGTGCCAGCAGCCCTACGGGCGCGGGCTATGGCTACACCTTC.

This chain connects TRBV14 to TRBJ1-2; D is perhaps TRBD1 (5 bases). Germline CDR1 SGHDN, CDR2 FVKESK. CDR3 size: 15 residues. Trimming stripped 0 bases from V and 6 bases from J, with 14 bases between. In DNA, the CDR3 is TGTGCCAGCAGCCAAGAAACCCGGACACCCAATGGCTACACCTTC. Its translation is CASSQETRTPNGYTF. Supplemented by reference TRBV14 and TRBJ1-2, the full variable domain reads EAGVTQFPSHSVIEKGQTVTLRCDPISGHDNLYWYRRVMGKEIKFLLHFVKESKQDESGMPNNRFLAERTGGTYSTLKVQPAELEDSGVYFCASSQETRTPNGYTFGSGTRLTVV.

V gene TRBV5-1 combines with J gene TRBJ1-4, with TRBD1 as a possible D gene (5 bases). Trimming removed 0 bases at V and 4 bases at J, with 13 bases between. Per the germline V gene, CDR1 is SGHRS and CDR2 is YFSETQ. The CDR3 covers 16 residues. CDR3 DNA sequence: TGCGCCAGCAGCTTGGTTACAGGCGGTTATAATGAAAAACTGTTTTTT. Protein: CASSLVTGGYNEKLFF.

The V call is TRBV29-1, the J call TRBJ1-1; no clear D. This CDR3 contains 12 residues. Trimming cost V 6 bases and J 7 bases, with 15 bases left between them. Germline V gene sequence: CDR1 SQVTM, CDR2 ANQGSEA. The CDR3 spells CSVALFGLEAFF. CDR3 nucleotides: TGCAGCGTGGCCCTTTTTGGCCTTGAAGCTTTCTTT. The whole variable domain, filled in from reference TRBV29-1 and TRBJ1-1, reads SAVISQKPSRDICQRGTSLTIQCQVDSQVTMMFWYRQQPGQSLTLIATANQGSEATYESGFVIDKFPISRPNLTFSTLTVSNMSPEDSSIYLCSVALFGLEAFFGQGTRLTVV.

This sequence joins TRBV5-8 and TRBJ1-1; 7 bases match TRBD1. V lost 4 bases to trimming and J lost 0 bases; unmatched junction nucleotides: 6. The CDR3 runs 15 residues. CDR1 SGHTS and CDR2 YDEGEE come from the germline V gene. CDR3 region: CASSPARGLNTEAFF. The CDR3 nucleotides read TGTGCCAGCAGCCCGGCGAGGGGGCTGAACACTGAAGCTTTCTTT.

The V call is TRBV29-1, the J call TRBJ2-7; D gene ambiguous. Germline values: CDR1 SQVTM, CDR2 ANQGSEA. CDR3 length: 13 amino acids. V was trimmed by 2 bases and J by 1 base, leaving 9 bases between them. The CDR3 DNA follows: TGCAGCGTTGAAAGCCCCGTTTCCTACGAGCAGTACTTC. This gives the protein CSVESPVSYEQYF.

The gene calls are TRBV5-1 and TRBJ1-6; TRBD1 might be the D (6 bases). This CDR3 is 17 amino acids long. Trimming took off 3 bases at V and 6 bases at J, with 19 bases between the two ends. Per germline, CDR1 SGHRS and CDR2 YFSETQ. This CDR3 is CASSSRGGHGTNSPLHF. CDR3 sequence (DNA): TGCGCCAGCAGCTCCAGGGGCGGGCACGGGACTAATTCACCCCTCCACTTT. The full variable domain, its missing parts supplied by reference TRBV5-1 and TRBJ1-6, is KAGVTQTPRYLIKTRGQQVTLSCSPISGHRSVSWYQQTPGQGLQFLFEYFSETQRNKGNFPGRFSGRQFSNSRSEMNVSTLELGDSALYLCASSSRGGHGTNSPLHFGNGTRLTVT.

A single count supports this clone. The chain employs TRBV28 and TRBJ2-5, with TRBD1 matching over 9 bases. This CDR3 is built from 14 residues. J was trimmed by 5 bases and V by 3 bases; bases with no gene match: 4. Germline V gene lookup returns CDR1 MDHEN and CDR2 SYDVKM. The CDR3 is CASSFTGGAETQYF. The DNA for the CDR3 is TGTGCCAGCAGTTTCACAGGGGGCGCGGAGACCCAGTACTTC. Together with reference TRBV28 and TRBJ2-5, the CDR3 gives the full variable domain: DVKVTQSSRYLVKRTGEKVFLECVQDMDHENMFWYRQDPGLGLRLIYFSYDVKMKEKGDIPEGYSVSREKKERFSLILESASTNQTSMYLCASSFTGGAETQYFGPGTRLLVL.

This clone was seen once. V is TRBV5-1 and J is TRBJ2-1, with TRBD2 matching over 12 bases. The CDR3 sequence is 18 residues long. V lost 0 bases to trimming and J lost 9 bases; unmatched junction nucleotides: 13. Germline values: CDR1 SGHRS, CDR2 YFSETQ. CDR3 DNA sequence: TGCGCCAGCAGCTTGGCTCCCCCCCTAGCGGGGGGGCCGGTTGAGCAGTTCTTC. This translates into CASSLAPPLAGGPVEQFF.

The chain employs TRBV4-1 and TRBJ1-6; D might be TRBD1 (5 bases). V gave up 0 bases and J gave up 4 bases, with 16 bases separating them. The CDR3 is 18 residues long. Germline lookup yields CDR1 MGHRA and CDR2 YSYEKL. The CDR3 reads CASSQDIGSGGYNSPLHF. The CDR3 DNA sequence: TGCGCCAGCAGCCAAGATATTGGTTCGGGGGGATATAATTCACCCCTCCACTTT.

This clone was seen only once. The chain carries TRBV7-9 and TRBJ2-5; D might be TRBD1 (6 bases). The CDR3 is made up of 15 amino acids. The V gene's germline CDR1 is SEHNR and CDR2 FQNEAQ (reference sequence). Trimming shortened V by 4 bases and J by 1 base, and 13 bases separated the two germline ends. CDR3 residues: CASSSGQLIQETQYF. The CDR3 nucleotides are TGTGCCAGCAGCTCCGGACAGCTTATCCAAGAGACCCAGTACTTC. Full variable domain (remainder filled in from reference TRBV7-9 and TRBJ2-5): DTGVSQNPRHKITKRGQNVTFRCDPISEHNRLYWYRQTLGQGPEFLTYFQNEAQLEKSRLLSDRFSAERPKGSFSTLEIQRTEQGDSAMYLCASSSGQLIQETQYFGPGTRLLVL.

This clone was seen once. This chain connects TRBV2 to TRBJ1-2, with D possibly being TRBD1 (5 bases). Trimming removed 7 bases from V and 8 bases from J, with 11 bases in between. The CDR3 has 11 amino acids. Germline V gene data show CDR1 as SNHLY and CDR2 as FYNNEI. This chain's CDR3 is CASMGREGYTF. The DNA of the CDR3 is TGTGCCAGCATGGGGCGGGAAGGCTACACCTTC.

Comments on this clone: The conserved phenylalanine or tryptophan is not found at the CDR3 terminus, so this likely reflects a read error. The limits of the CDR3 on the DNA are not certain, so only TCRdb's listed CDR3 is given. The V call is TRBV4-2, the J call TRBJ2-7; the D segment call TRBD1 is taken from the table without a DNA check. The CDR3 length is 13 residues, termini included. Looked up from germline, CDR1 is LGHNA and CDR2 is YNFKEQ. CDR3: CASSQDPGDRVVL.

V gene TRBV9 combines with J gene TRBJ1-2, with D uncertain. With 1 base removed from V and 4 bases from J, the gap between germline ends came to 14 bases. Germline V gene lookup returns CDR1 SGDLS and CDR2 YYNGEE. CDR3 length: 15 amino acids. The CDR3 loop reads CASSVSAVLPYGYTF. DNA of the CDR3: TGTGCCAGCAGCGTAAGCGCCGTTCTTCCCTATGGCTACACCTTC.

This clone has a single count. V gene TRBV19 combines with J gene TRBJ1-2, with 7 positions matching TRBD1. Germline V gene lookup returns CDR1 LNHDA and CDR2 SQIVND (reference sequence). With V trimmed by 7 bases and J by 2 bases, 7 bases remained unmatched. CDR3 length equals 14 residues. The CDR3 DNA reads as TGTGCCAGTACTGTGGGCAGGGGGAACTATGGCTACACCTTC. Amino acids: CASTVGRGNYGYTF.

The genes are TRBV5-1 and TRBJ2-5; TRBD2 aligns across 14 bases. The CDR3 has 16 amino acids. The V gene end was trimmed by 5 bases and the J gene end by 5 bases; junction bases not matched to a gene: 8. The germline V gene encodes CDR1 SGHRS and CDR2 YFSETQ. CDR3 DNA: TGCGCCAGCAGGCTAAGACTAGCGGGGGGGCTCGAGACCCAGTACTTC. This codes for CASRLRLAGGLETQYF. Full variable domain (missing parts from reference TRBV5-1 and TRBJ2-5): KAGVTQTPRYLIKTRGQQVTLSCSPISGHRSVSWYQQTPGQGLQFLFEYFSETQRNKGNFPGRFSGRQFSNSRSEMNVSTLELGDSALYLCASRLRLAGGLETQYFGPGTRLLVL.

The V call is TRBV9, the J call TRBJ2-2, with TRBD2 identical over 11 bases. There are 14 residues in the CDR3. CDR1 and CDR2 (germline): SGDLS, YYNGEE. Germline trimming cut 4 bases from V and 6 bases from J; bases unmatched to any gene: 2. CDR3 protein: CASSLSGGAGELFF. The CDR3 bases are TGTGCCAGCAGCCTTAGCGGGGGGGCCGGGGAGCTGTTTTTT.

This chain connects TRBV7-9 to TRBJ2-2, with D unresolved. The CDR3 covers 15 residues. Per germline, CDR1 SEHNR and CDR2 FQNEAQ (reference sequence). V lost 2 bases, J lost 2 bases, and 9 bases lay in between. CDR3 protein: CASSLLLTNTGELFF. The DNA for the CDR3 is TGTGCCAGCAGCTTACTTCTCACAAACACCGGGGAGCTGTTTTTT.

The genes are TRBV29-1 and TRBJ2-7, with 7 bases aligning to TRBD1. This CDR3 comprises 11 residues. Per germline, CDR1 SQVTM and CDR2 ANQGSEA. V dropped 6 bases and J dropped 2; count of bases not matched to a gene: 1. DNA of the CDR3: TGCAGCGTCGGGACAGCCTACGAGCAGTACTTC. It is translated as CSVGTAYEQYF.

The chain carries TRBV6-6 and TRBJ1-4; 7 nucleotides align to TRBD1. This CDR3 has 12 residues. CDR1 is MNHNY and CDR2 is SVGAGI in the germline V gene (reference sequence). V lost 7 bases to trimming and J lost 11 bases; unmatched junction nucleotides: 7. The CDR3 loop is CASTSTGLKLFF. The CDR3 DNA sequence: TGTGCCAGCACCTCGACAGGGCTGAAACTGTTTTTT.

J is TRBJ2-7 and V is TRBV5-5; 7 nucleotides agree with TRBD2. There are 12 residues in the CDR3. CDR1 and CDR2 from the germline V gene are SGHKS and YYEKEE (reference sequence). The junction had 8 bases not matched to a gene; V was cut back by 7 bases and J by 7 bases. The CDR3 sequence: CASDRGVGEQYF. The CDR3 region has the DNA TGTGCCAGCGATCGGGGGGTAGGGGAGCAGTACTTC.